Only a few counts were recorded for the clone carrying this TCR beta chain. The antigen is undetermined. This entry is derived from a study of CD8+ T cells in alopecia areata. Study summary: For 6 to 18 months, tofacitinib was taken, and 6 months off drug followed.

It was from alopecia areata patients that lesional scalp punch biopsies and peripheral blood were collected. The study's findings and limits: Higher clonality was seen in lesional scalp than in normal scalp, especially in alopecia totalis/universalis. Sequence data from scalp samples additionally include resident alphabeta T cells of normal skin.

Extraction of RNA preceded its reverse transcription into cDNA, which served as the sequencing template. The table came from immunoSEQ multiplex PCR; TCRdb's copy has only in-frame clones and leaves some out. The sample comprises some 150,000 clones, less than 65% of which are singletons, and roughly a fifth rests with the top ten. CDR3 length: 13 amino acids. The germline CDR1 and CDR2 sequences are SNHLY and FYNNEI. V lost 7 bases, J lost 5 bases, and 5 bases stayed unmatched. This TCR was recovered from a human donor with alopecia areata. This rearrangement joins TRBV2 to TRBJ2-7, with 10 bases fitting TRBD1. This sample comprised CD8+ T cells sorted from blood, obtained at week 0. Here the CDR3 reads CASIPGTGDEQYF. The DNA of the CDR3 is TGTGCCAGCATCCCGGGGACAGGGGACGAGCAGTACTTC.